The 10 T cell receptor beta chains in this list originate from one sample, sequenced in a study of shared clonotypes between healthy human individuals. Only in-frame clones appear in the TCRdb table, and some are missing; sequencing was by immunoSEQ multiplex PCR. The sample contains 600,000 to 750,000 clones, less than 95% of which appear only once. The sequenced sample consisted of memory CD8+ T cells from PBMCs. Subset: CD45RO+ cells pooled with CCR7-negative TemRA cells. These receptor sequences come from a man younger than 35 in good health. Some clones in this sample may be carry-over from other donors' samples.

This sequence joins TRBV19 and TRBJ2-7; 7 nucleotides match TRBD1. The V gene end was trimmed by 4 bases and the J gene end by 6 bases; junction bases not matched to a gene: 18. This CDR3 is 17 amino acids long. Germline CDR1 reads LNHDA; CDR2 reads SQIVND (reference sequence). The CDR3 is CASSKAPGTSRGSEQYF. The CDR3 DNA follows: TGTGCCAGTAGTAAGGCCCCCGGGACCAGCAGGGGGTCCGAGCAGTACTTC.

The chain has TRBV28 and TRBJ1-5; TRBD1 might be the D (5 bases). The V gene lost 3 bases and the J gene lost 2 bases, with 11 bases spanning the gap. CDR3 size: 15 residues. Germline V gives CDR1 MDHEN, CDR2 SYDVKM. The CDR3 protein is CASSFQGEGNQPQHF. In DNA form, the CDR3 reads TGTGCCAGCAGTTTCCAGGGAGAGGGCAATCAGCCCCAGCATTTT.

The V gene is TRBV28, the J gene TRBJ2-2; D uncertain. V shed 3 bases and J shed 2 bases, with 13 bases lying between them. CDR1 MDHEN and CDR2 SYDVKM come from the germline V gene. This CDR3 has 16 amino acids. CDR3 loop: CASSFTPSSNTGELFF. CDR3 nucleotide sequence: TGTGCCAGCAGTTTCACTCCGAGCAGTAACACCGGGGAGCTGTTTTTT.

The CDR3 spells CASIGQVGYEQYF. Here the CDR3 DNA reads TGTGCCAGCATAGGCCAAGTCGGTTACGAGCAGTACTTC. The chain carries TRBV28 and TRBJ2-7; D call uncertain. Germline assignment: CDR1 MDHEN and CDR2 SYDVKM. The CDR3 covers 13 residues. Deletions cut 7 bases from V and 4 bases from J, with 14 bases between. The full variable domain, in which reference TRBV28 and TRBJ2-7 provide the parts outside the CDR3, is DVKVTQSSRYLVKRTGEKVFLECVQDMDHENMFWYRQDPGLGLRLIYFSYDVKMKEKGDIPEGYSVSREKKERFSLILESASTNQTSMYLCASIGQVGYEQYFGPGTRLTVT.

In this sample, this clone turned up once. The chain employs TRBV16 and TRBJ2-7, with no clear D. Per germline, CDR1 KGHSY and CDR2 FQNENV. Trimming shortened V by 2 bases and J by 6 bases, and 11 bases separated the two germline ends. The CDR3 runs 13 residues. The CDR3 loop is CASSQGGPLEQYF. CDR3 bases: TGTGCCAGCAGCCAAGGCGGACCGCTCGAGCAGTACTTC.

The CDR3 sequence: CASSWSTRGTDTQYF. Here the CDR3 DNA reads TGCGCCAGCAGCTGGTCGACTAGGGGAACGGATACGCAGTATTTT. V gene TRBV5-1 combines with J gene TRBJ2-3; possibly TRBD2 for D (6 bases). V was clipped by 3 bases and J by 6 bases, with 17 bases between them. This CDR3 comprises 15 residues. Germline V gene lookup returns CDR1 SGHRS and CDR2 YFSETQ. Variable domain in full (rest from reference TRBV5-1 and TRBJ2-3): KAGVTQTPRYLIKTRGQQVTLSCSPISGHRSVSWYQQTPGQGLQFLFEYFSETQRNKGNFPGRFSGRQFSNSRSEMNVSTLELGDSALYLCASSWSTRGTDTQYFGPGTRLTVL.

The chain carries TRBV11-2 and TRBJ2-7; a weak D match, TRBD1 (6 bases). V was pared by 5 bases and J by 6 bases, with 23 bases between. This CDR3 comprises 16 residues. Germline loops: CDR1 SGHAT, CDR2 FQNNGV. CDR3 in DNA: TGTGCCAGCAGCCTAGGGACATGGGGGCGAGTGGGCGAGCAGTACTTC. Residues: CASSLGTWGRVGEQYF.

The chain has TRBV15 and TRBJ1-3; D unresolved. Trimming took 3 bases from V and 0 from J, leaving 12 bases between them. There are 16 residues in the CDR3. Germline CDR1 is LNHNV and CDR2 is YYDKDF (reference sequence). CDR3 in amino acids: CATSRAITTSGNTIYF. For the CDR3, the DNA is TGTGCCACCAGCAGGGCTATAACGACCTCTGGAAACACCATATATTTT.

This chain links TRBV7-8 with TRBJ2-7; TRBD2 matches 9 bases. V lost 2 bases to trimming and J lost 1 base; unmatched junction nucleotides: 3. Germline V gene lookup returns CDR1 SGHVS and CDR2 FQNEAQ. This CDR3 region has 15 residues. The CDR3 sequence is CASSLRLAVSYEQYF. CDR3 DNA sequence: TGTGCCAGCAGCTTAAGACTAGCGGTTTCCTACGAGCAGTACTTC.

The rearrangement joins TRBV27 to TRBJ2-5, with 11 bases aligning to TRBD2. The V and J ends lost 3 bases and 5 bases, in that order; junction bases with no gene match: 8. This CDR3 is 16 amino acids long. Germline V gene data show CDR1 as MNHEY and CDR2 as SMNVEV (reference sequence). The CDR3 sequence: CASSFLAGGPMETQYF. The CDR3 DNA follows: TGTGCCAGCAGTTTTTTAGCGGGAGGGCCGATGGAGACCCAGTACTTC.